This T cell receptor (beta chain) was observed in a study of OX40 agonist ivuxolimab in advanced cancers. Study at large: The diagnoses of dose-escalation patients were hepatocellular carcinoma, melanoma, renal cell or head and neck cancer. The dose-escalation cohort was approximately 80% male, with a mean age of approximately 61 years, ranging about 23 to 90.

Overall study results and limits: Nonresponders, in some cases, also had low normalized T-cell clonal expansion.

Sequencing was performed with immunoSEQ multiplex PCR; in TCRdb, only in-frame clones are kept and a portion is missing. The sample lists tens of thousands of clones; 87% were seen once. The J segment lost 6 bases and the V segment lost 6 bases, leaving 4 bases of the junction unmatched. The germline gives CDR1 SEHNR, CDR2 FQNEAQ (reference sequence). The CDR3 length is 12 residues. Comment on this clone: Its matching antigen is unknown.

This specimen was CD4+ or CD8+ T cells sorted from blood, taken in a trial of the OX40 agonist ivuxolimab. The sequence was collected from an adult with an advanced solid tumor such as melanoma, head and neck, liver or kidney cancer. This chain uses TRBV7-9 with TRBJ2-7; 8 bases fit TRBD1. The CDR3 loop reads CASRSTGGEQYF. The DNA of the CDR3 is TGTGCCAGCAGGTCCACAGGGGGCGAGCAGTACTTC.